Listed here are 26 T cell receptor beta chains from one sample, sequenced in a study of cytomegalovirus exposure and HLA in healthy donors. Researchers ran the PCR with 60 Vbeta and 13 Jbeta primers. Generated by immunoSEQ multiplex PCR, the TCRdb table keeps only in-frame clones and is missing some. The sample records more than 150,000 clones, roughly 82% being singletons. The sequencing sample was made of PBMCs. These receptors originate from a woman in her 50s in good health and CMV-seropositive.

This clone was picked up a small number of times. The V and J genes are TRBV6-5 and TRBJ1-3; D is possibly TRBD1 (6 bases). The CDR3 extends over 13 amino acids. V lost 6 bases and J 10 bases, leaving 16 bases between the germline ends. Germline loops: CDR1 MNHEY, CDR2 SVGAGI. CDR3: CASSSTGPGTIYF. Written as DNA, the CDR3 is TGTGCCAGCAGCTCTACAGGGCCTGGAACCATATATTTT.

This sequence joins TRBV6-5 and TRBJ2-2; TRBD1 might be the D (8 bases). Germline loops: CDR1 MNHEY, CDR2 SVGAGI. The CDR3 consists of 14 residues. The V and J ends lost 7 bases and 5 bases respectively, with 14 bases between them. For the CDR3, the DNA is TGTGCCAGCAAAGACAGGGGAGGGACCGGGGAGCTGTTTTTT. This gives the protein CASKDRGGTGELFF.

The J gene is TRBJ1-1, the V gene TRBV7-9; TRBD1 might be the D (5 bases). The germline V gene encodes CDR1 SEHNR and CDR2 FQNEAQ (reference sequence). Trimming removed 6 bases from V and 3 bases from J, with 11 bases in between. There are 13 residues in the CDR3. CDR3 sequence: CASRLTGDTEAFF. CDR3 DNA sequence: TGTGCCAGCAGACTGACGGGGGACACTGAAGCTTTCTTT.

CDR3 DNA: TGTGCCAGCAGTTACTCGGGAGGTGGAAACACCATATATTTT. This codes for CASSYSGGGNTIYF. The chain combines TRBV6-5 with TRBJ1-3; D is ambiguous. CDR1 is MNHEY and CDR2 is SVGAGI in the germline V gene. The CDR3 is 14 amino acids. The V end lost 0 bases, the J end lost 3 bases, and 6 bases lay between the germline ends.

This rearrangement joins TRBV18 to TRBJ2-1; D perhaps matches TRBD1 (5 bases). The CDR3 covers 16 residues. V lost 4 bases and J 0 bases, leaving 13 bases between the germline ends. Per germline, CDR1 KGHSH and CDR2 LQKENI. The DNA for the CDR3 is TGTGCCAGCTCACGATGGGGCCCCAGCTCCTACAATGAGCAGTTCTTC. As protein: CASSRWGPSSYNEQFF.

Remarks on this clone: This CDR3 is also generated by other DNA sequences in the sample. V usage is TRBV6-1 and J usage is TRBJ1-4; D may be TRBD1 (6 bases). CDR3 length equals 13 residues. Germline CDR1 reads MNHNS; CDR2 reads SASEGT. The V and J ends lost 7 bases and 5 bases respectively, with 11 bases between them. The CDR3 DNA reads as TGTGCCAGCAACCGCCAGGGGAATGAAAAACTGTTTTTT. It specifies CASNRQGNEKLFF.

This chain joins TRBV4-2 and TRBJ1-1; D is undetermined. This CDR3 has 13 residues. Germline V gene data show CDR1 as LGHNA and CDR2 as YNFKEQ. V gave up 0 bases and J gave up 6 bases, with 8 bases separating them. CDR3 nucleotide sequence: TGTGCCAGCAGCCAAGATCGGGTTCCTGAAGCTTTCTTT. Translation gives CASSQDRVPEAFF.

The V call is TRBV7-2, the J call TRBJ1-2; possibly TRBD1 for D (5 bases). Trimming shortened V by 5 bases and J by 4 bases, and 14 bases separated the two germline ends. The CDR3 length is 14 residues. Per germline, CDR1 SGHTA and CDR2 FQGNSA. CDR3 in DNA: TGTGCCAGCAGCGGGGCGGGACGGCTCTATGGCTACACCTTC. Translation gives CASSGAGRLYGYTF.

V and J are TRBV19 and TRBJ1-5; 7 bases map to TRBD1. The CDR3 sequence is 14 residues long. Trimming removed 4 bases from V and 3 bases from J; junction bases left unmatched: 3. Germline CDR1 and CDR2: LNHDA and SQIVND (reference sequence). In nucleotides, the CDR3 is TGTGCCAGTAGTAAGGACAGGTTCAATCAGCCCCAGCATTTT. This gives the protein CASSKDRFNQPQHF.

The chain has TRBV19 and TRBJ2-7; 9 nucleotides agree with TRBD1. Germline V lookup: CDR1 LNHDA, CDR2 SQIVND (reference sequence). The CDR3 contains 14 residues. Losses at the gene ends were 7 bases for V and 2 bases for J; bases not matched to a gene: 6. CDR3 nucleotide sequence: TGTGCCAGTACCGACAGGGGGGCTCCCTACGAGCAGTACTTC. Its protein is CASTDRGAPYEQYF.

This clone has just a few counts. This chain links TRBV25-1 with TRBJ1-6; D might be TRBD1 (6 bases). V lost 8 bases and J lost 7, with 15 bases in between. The CDR3 consists of 14 residues. From germline, CDR1 is MGHDK and CDR2 SYGVNS. CDR3 in amino acids: CASANLDSNSPLHF. The DNA for the CDR3 is TGTGCCAGCGCCAACCTGGACAGCAATTCACCCCTCCACTTT.

The chain is built from TRBV19 and TRBJ2-6; 8 positions match TRBD2. With V trimmed by 8 bases and J by 0 bases, 9 bases remained unmatched. The germline CDR1 and CDR2 sequences are LNHDA and SQIVND (reference sequence). There are 17 residues in the CDR3. Here the CDR3 reads CASRPGGVGSGANVLTF. The CDR3 DNA follows: TGTGCCAGTCGACCCGGGGGGGTAGGCTCTGGGGCCAACGTCCTGACTTTC.

The CDR3 spells CAWGTGYPGTQYF. The CDR3, as DNA: TGTGCCTGGGGGACAGGGTATCCTGGTACGCAGTATTTT. The rearrangement links TRBV30 to TRBJ2-3, with TRBD1 matching 9 bases. CDR1 and CDR2 from the germline V gene are GTSNPN and SVGIG (reference sequence). The CDR3 has 13 residues. Trimming took 5 bases from V and 8 from J; bases not matched to a gene: 8. Looking up the rest from reference TRBV30 and TRBJ2-3 gives the full variable domain: SQTIHQWPATLVQPVGSPLSLECTVEGTSNPNLYWYRQAAGRGLQLLFYSVGIGQISSEVPQNLSASRPQDRQFILSSKKLLLSDSGFYLCAWGTGYPGTQYFGPGTRLTVL.

This chain connects TRBV5-1 to TRBJ2-2, with TRBD2 matching 8 bases. This CDR3 has 16 residues. Unmatched junction bases numbered 9, after V lost 3 bases and J lost 5 bases. CDR1 is SGHRS and CDR2 is YFSETQ in the germline V gene. The CDR3 coding sequence is TGCGCCAGCAGCTCAAACGGGGGGGCCAGAACCGGGGAGCTGTTTTTT. It is translated as CASSSNGGARTGELFF.

The V and J genes are TRBV4-3 and TRBJ2-7; TRBD1 is a possible D gene (5 bases). The CDR3 runs 15 residues. Trimming removed 0 bases at V and 2 bases at J, with 11 bases between. Germline CDR1 is LGHNA and CDR2 is YSLEER. For the CDR3, the DNA is TGCGCCAGCAGCCAAGATCAGGGCCCAGCCTACGAGCAGTACTTC. Protein product: CASSQDQGPAYEQYF.

V gene TRBV21-1 combines with J gene TRBJ2-3; the table's D call, TRBD2, has no DNA check behind it. TRBV21-1 has pseudogene status. CDR3 size: 17 residues. In nucleotides, the CDR3 is TGTGCCAGCAGCAAAGGTGGGCAGGGAGGAGGCACAGATACGCAGTATTTT. This codes for CASSKGGQGGGTDTQYF.

The chain uses TRBV19 and TRBJ2-3, with 11 nucleotides matching TRBD2. Losses at the gene ends were 3 bases for V and 1 base for J; bases not matched to a gene: 6. The CDR3 runs to 17 residues. Per the germline V gene, CDR1 is LNHDA and CDR2 is SQIVND (reference sequence). The CDR3 nucleotides read TGTGCCAGTAGTATTCGACTAGCGGGGTTGGGCACAGATACGCAGTATTTT. This encodes CASSIRLAGLGTDTQYF.

The chain employs TRBV11-1 and TRBJ2-7, with 7 positions matching TRBD1. There are 16 residues in the CDR3. J was trimmed by 2 bases and V by 0 bases; bases with no gene match: 7. The germline CDR1 and CDR2 sequences are SGHAT and FQDESV (reference sequence). This CDR3 reads CASSLALTGTPYEQYF. The CDR3 coding sequence is TGTGCCAGCAGCTTAGCCCTGACAGGGACCCCCTACGAGCAGTACTTC.

The chain recombines TRBV28 with TRBJ2-3; possible D gene TRBD2, 5 bases. Trimming stripped 3 bases from V and 0 bases from J, with 7 bases between. This CDR3 contains 14 residues. Germline V lookup: CDR1 MDHEN, CDR2 SYDVKM. CDR3: CASSFGGSTDTQYF. In DNA form, the CDR3 reads TGTGCCAGCAGTTTCGGAGGAAGCACAGATACGCAGTATTTT.

As concerns this clone: This likely comes from a read error, as the CDR3 has no conserved phenylalanine or tryptophan at its end. The chain couples TRBV29-1 to TRBJ1-2; 9 positions match TRBD1. Trimming cost V 0 bases and J 8 bases; bases outside gene matches: 16. The germline CDR1 and CDR2 sequences are SQVTM and ANQGSEA. The CDR3 runs to 17 residues. The CDR3 loop reads CSVEDHTGGSVFGGYTL. For the CDR3, the DNA is TGCAGCGTTGAAGATCATACAGGGGGCTCAGTTTTTGGGGGCTACACCCTC.

This chain joins TRBV25-1 and TRBJ2-2; weak D call: TRBD1 (5 bases). Germline V lookup: CDR1 MGHDK, CDR2 SYGVNS. This CDR3 is built from 13 residues. V was cut by 9 bases and J by 4 bases, with 12 bases left in between. CDR3: CASRGSSTGELFF. The CDR3 nucleotides read TGTGCCAGTAGGGGCAGCAGCACCGGGGAGCTGTTTTTT.

The chain uses TRBV30 and TRBJ2-1, with 8 bases matching TRBD2. The CDR3 consists of 18 residues. V trimming: 4 bases; J trimming: 4 bases; junction bases outside the gene matches: 18. Germline values: CDR1 GTSNPN, CDR2 SVGIG (reference sequence). CDR3 sequence reads: CAWKSVAGGLPTYNEQFF. CDR3 DNA: TGTGCCTGGAAGAGTGTCGCGGGGGGCCTACCGACGTACAATGAGCAGTTCTTC.

This chain connects TRBV19 to TRBJ1-5; D may be TRBD1 (5 bases). The germline gives CDR1 LNHDA, CDR2 SQIVND (reference sequence). This CDR3 is 15 amino acids long. The ends were cut back, 3 bases at V and 0 bases at J, with 9 bases in the middle. CDR3 DNA sequence: TGTGCCAGTAGTATGAAGGGGTTTAGCAATCAGCCCCAGCATTTT. It translates to CASSMKGFSNQPQHF.

The genes are TRBV7-2 and TRBJ2-1, with 10 nucleotides matching TRBD1. The CDR3 runs to 17 residues. V shed 2 bases and J 6 bases; nucleotides not matched to a gene: 10. The germline CDR1 and CDR2 sequences are SGHTA and FQGNSA. The CDR3 region has the DNA TGTGCCAGCAGCTTAACCCCCGGGACAGGGGTTACCAATGAGCAGTTCTTC. It codes for CASSLTPGTGVTNEQFF.

J is TRBJ2-1 and V is TRBV18; 7 nucleotides match TRBD1. The CDR3 is 15 amino acids. Germline CDR1 and CDR2: KGHSH and LQKENI. The trim removed 0 bases at V and 5 bases at J, leaving 4 bases unmatched. CDR3 DNA sequence: TGTGCCAGCTCACCACCGCACAGGGGTGACAATGAGCAGTTCTTC. It encodes CASSPPHRGDNEQFF.

The V and J genes are TRBV15 and TRBJ1-2; unclear D gene. The length of the CDR3 is 13 residues. The V gene lost 7 bases and the J gene lost 5 bases, with 14 bases spanning the gap. CDR1 is LNHNV, CDR2 YYDKDF, per germline (reference sequence). The CDR3 nucleotides are TGTGCCACCACTCGCCCCACGGGGTATGGCTACACCTTC. Amino acids: CATTRPTGYGYTF.